This entry lists 17 T cell receptor beta chains sequenced from one sample in a study of OX40 agonist ivuxolimab in advanced cancers. Preparation of the library involved the immunoSEQ multiplex PCR assay. The immuneACCESS repertoire file appears here via TCRdb, limited to in-frame rearrangements. These files lack a portion of the clones; in checked studies, under half of the deficit traces to unresolved V genes, and the cause of the others is not known. This sample gives about 46,000 clones in total; about nine tenths of them show up just once. Around 58% of the sample is held by the ten biggest clonotypes. The specimen comprised CD4+ or CD8+ T cells sorted from blood, sampled in a trial of the OX40 agonist ivuxolimab. These receptors were collected from an adult with an advanced solid tumor such as melanoma, head and neck, liver or kidney cancer.

The chain has TRBV5-1 and TRBJ1-1; 7 bases map to TRBD1. The junction had 5 bases not matched to a gene; V was cut back by 1 base and J by 2 bases. The CDR3 extends over 15 amino acids. CDR1 is SGHRS, CDR2 YFSETQ, per germline. The CDR3 spells CASSLTGQLNTEAFF. The DNA for the CDR3 is TGCGCCAGCAGCTTGACGGGACAGCTTAACACTGAAGCTTTCTTT.

The V and J genes are TRBV2 and TRBJ2-2; 11 bases align to TRBD1. The CDR3 is 15 amino acids. Unmatched junction bases numbered 8, after V lost 6 bases and J lost 8 bases. The germline V gene encodes CDR1 SNHLY and CDR2 FYNNEI. CDR3: CASRRTGGAGGELFF. CDR3 DNA: TGTGCCAGCAGAAGGACAGGGGGCGCAGGTGGGGAGCTGTTTTTT.

This rearrangement joins TRBV4-2 to TRBJ2-3, with unresolved D. CDR3 size: 14 residues. V was clipped by 0 bases and J by 9 bases, with 13 bases between them. CDR1 is LGHNA, CDR2 YNFKEQ, per germline. CDR3 sequence reads: CASSQEGGFPTQYF. In nucleotides, the CDR3 is TGTGCCAGCAGCCAAGAAGGTGGATTTCCGACGCAGTATTTT.

The CDR3 bases are TGTGCCAGCAGCCAAGGGATTAGGGGTCCGGGACAGGGCCCCTACGAGCAGTACTTC. Amino acid sequence: CASSQGIRGPGQGPYEQYF. V is TRBV4-2 and J is TRBJ2-7, with TRBD1 matching over 9 bases. The CDR3 totals 19 residues. Per the germline V gene, CDR1 is LGHNA and CDR2 is YNFKEQ. The junction had 15 bases not matched to a gene; V was cut back by 1 base and J by 2 bases.

V gene TRBV4-1 combines with J gene TRBJ1-5, with D maybe TRBD1 (5 bases). This CDR3 contains 15 residues. Germline V gives CDR1 MGHRA, CDR2 YSYEKL. V gave up 5 bases and J gave up 3 bases, with 14 bases separating them. Written as DNA, the CDR3 is TGCGCCAGCAGCGCTACTCCGGGACCCAATCAGCCCCAGCATTTT. Translating it yields CASSATPGPNQPQHF.

On this clone: At one of its ends the junction is not consistent with the germline gene, which may arise from a read error. The genes are TRBV5-7 and TRBJ2-7; 10 nucleotides line up with TRBD2. TRBV5-7 qualifies as an ORF whose function is uncertain. The CDR3 runs to 14 residues. Here the CDR3 reads CQQPPAGGPYEQYF. The CDR3 nucleotides read TGCCAGCAGCCCCCAGCGGGAGGGCCGTACGAGCAGTACTTC.

Here the CDR3 DNA reads TGTGCCAGCAGCCCGCGGGACAGGGCGGGAGAGCAGTACTTC. Its translation: CASSPRDRAGEQYF. V gene TRBV5-5 combines with J gene TRBJ2-7, with TRBD1 matching 9 bases. V shed 4 bases and J 7 bases; nucleotides not matched to a gene: 9. The germline CDR1 and CDR2 sequences are SGHKS and YYEKEE (reference sequence). The CDR3 totals 14 residues.

The V gene is TRBV4-1, the J gene TRBJ1-2, with D unresolved. The CDR3 covers 11 residues. The germline gives CDR1 MGHRA, CDR2 YSYEKL. V dropped 5 bases and J dropped 8 bases, with 9 bases sitting between them. CDR3 nucleotide sequence: TGCGCCAGCAGCACAGTGTCCGGCTACACCTTC. Translating it yields CASSTVSGYTF.

The chain uses TRBV5-1 and TRBJ2-1; TRBD2 matches at 14 bases. Germline CDR1 SGHRS, CDR2 YFSETQ. V was pared by 4 bases and J by 10 bases, with 7 bases of the junction left unmatched. CDR3 size: 15 residues. The CDR3 DNA is TGCGCCAGCAGCGACGGGACTAGCGGGAGCTGGGAGCAGTTCTTC. Translated, it gives CASSDGTSGSWEQFF.

The DNA of the CDR3 is TGTGCCAGCAGCTTAGATGGCGGGAGCCCCTCCTACAATGAGCAGTTCTTC. Protein: CASSLDGGSPSYNEQFF. The rearrangement uses TRBV7-2 and TRBJ2-1, with TRBD2 identical over 7 bases. The CDR3 has 17 amino acids. Germline values: CDR1 SGHTA, CDR2 FQGNSA. V shed 1 base, J shed 0 bases, and the junction held 6 bases outside the gene matches.

This chain connects TRBV5-4 to TRBJ2-5; 7 bases match TRBD2. Germline trimming cut 0 bases from V and 3 bases from J; bases unmatched to any gene: 8. CDR1 and CDR2 from the germline V gene are SGHNT and YYREEE (reference sequence). This CDR3 has 16 residues. CDR3 DNA: TGTGCCAGCAGCTTGGGCGGGAGATCCTGGGAAGAGACCCAGTACTTC. This sequence encodes CASSLGGRSWEETQYF.

This clone was seen a handful of times. The V and J genes are TRBV5-1 and TRBJ2-7; a weak D match, TRBD1 (6 bases). The CDR3 is 16 residues long. V lost 4 bases and J 2 bases, leaving 19 bases between the germline ends. Germline loops: CDR1 SGHRS, CDR2 YFSETQ. CDR3 bases: TGCGCCAGCAGCGGAGGCTGGGACACGACGCCCTACGAGCAGTACTTC. It is translated as CASSGGWDTTPYEQYF.

This chain joins TRBV27 and TRBJ1-5; D is undetermined. Germline CDR1 is MNHEY and CDR2 is SMNVEV (reference sequence). There are 15 residues in the CDR3. V lost 4 bases and J lost 4, with 14 bases in between. The CDR3 DNA sequence: TGTGCCAGCAGTTACTCTTTTAGGGAAAATCAGCCCCAGCATTTT. Protein: CASSYSFRENQPQHF.

The J gene is TRBJ2-7, the V gene TRBV10-3; D could derive from TRBD1 or TRBD2 (5 bases each). V shed 4 bases and J shed 4 bases, with 8 bases lying between them. CDR1 and CDR2 from the germline V gene are ENHRY and SYGVKD. This CDR3 region has 12 residues. For the CDR3, the DNA is TGTGCCATCAGTGGAGGGGATTACGAGCAGTACTTC. Translation: CAISGGDYEQYF.

The chain has TRBV9 and TRBJ2-2; TRBD2 agrees at 12 bases. J gave up 1 base and V 3 bases, and 1 base lay outside the gene matches. Germline lookup yields CDR1 SGDLS and CDR2 YYNGEE. The CDR3 contains 16 residues. The CDR3 nucleotides read TGTGCCAGCAGCGCGACTAGCGGGAGGAACACCGGGGAGCTGTTTTTT. This translates into CASSATSGRNTGELFF.

The V and J genes are TRBV5-4 and TRBJ2-5, with TRBD1 as a possible D gene (7 bases). The CDR3 has 14 residues. V lost 2 bases and J 2 bases, leaving 10 bases between the germline ends. CDR1 SGHNT and CDR2 YYREEE come from the germline V gene (reference sequence). In DNA form, the CDR3 reads TGTGCCAGCAGCTTCAGGGGGACTCAAGAGACCCAGTACTTC. Translated, it gives CASSFRGTQETQYF. The complete variable domain, with remaining parts taken from reference TRBV5-4 and TRBJ2-5, reads ETGVTQSPTHLIKTRGQQVTLRCSSQSGHNTVSWYQQALGQGPQFIFQYYREEENGRGNFPPRFSGLQFPNYSSELNVNALELDDSALYLCASSFRGTQETQYFGPGTRLLVL.

This clone was counted a few times. This chain joins TRBV27 and TRBJ2-2; possible D gene TRBD1, 7 bases. The V gene's germline CDR1 is MNHEY and CDR2 SMNVEV (reference sequence). This CDR3 region has 14 residues. V was cut by 6 bases and J by 2 bases, with 10 bases left in between. The CDR3 sequence is CASRRDRNTGELFF. CDR3 bases: TGTGCCAGCAGGCGGGACAGAAACACCGGGGAGCTGTTTTTT.